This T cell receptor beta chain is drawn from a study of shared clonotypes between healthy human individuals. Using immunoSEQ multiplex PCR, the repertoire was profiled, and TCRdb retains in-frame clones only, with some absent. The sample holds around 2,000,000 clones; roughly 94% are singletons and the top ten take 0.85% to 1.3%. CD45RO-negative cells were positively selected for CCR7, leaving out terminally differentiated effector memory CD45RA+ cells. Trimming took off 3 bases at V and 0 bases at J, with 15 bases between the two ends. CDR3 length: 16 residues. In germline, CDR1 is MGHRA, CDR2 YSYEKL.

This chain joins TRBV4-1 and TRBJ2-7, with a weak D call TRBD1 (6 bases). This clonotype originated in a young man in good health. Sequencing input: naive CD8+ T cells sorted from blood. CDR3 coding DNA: TGCGCCAGCAGCCAGAGATCAGGGGTTAACTCCTACGAGCAGTACTTC. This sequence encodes CASSQRSGVNSYEQYF.